The 30 T cell receptor beta chains listed next were all sequenced from one sample in a study of blood T cell repertoires in COVID-19. TCRdb's copy holds only in-frame clones and misses some; the assay was immunoSEQ multiplex PCR. This table holds 200,000 to 250,000 clones, 85% to 90% found once. Material for sequencing was PBMCs or T cells enriched from blood (not recorded which). These receptors all stem from a man aged 35-49 years who had recovered from COVID-19.

The genes are TRBV5-1 and TRBJ1-1; 8 nucleotides match TRBD1. V shed 0 bases, J shed 8 bases, and the junction held 9 bases outside the gene matches. This CDR3 contains 15 residues. Per germline, CDR1 SGHRS and CDR2 YFSETQ. The CDR3 sequence is CASSLGTAGGPEAFF. The CDR3 nucleotides read TGCGCCAGCAGCTTGGGCACCGCAGGGGGCCCCGAAGCTTTCTTT.

This clone has just one count. The rearrangement links TRBV18 to TRBJ2-3; D ambiguous. Germline V gene sequence: CDR1 KGHSH, CDR2 LQKENI. This CDR3 comprises 13 residues. The V gene lost 3 bases and the J gene lost 10 bases, with 14 bases spanning the gap. CDR3 bases: TGTGCCAGCTCACCTGAAGGAGCGCGAGCGCAGTATTTT. It is translated as CASSPEGARAQYF.

The rearrangement joins TRBV3-1 (or the pseudogene TRBV3-2) to TRBJ2-1, with TRBD1 as a possible D gene (5 bases). Germline V gene lookup returns CDR1 LGHDT and CDR2 YNNKEL (reference sequence). The CDR3 extends over 13 amino acids. V lost 0 bases and J 10 bases, leaving 10 bases between the germline ends. The CDR3, as DNA: TGTGCCAGCAGCCAAGATCAGGGCTGGGAGCAGTTCTTC. Protein sequence: CASSQDQGWEQFF.

There are a few counts of this clone. J is TRBJ2-3 and V is TRBV6-5, with a possible D match to TRBD2 (5 bases). There are 14 residues in the CDR3. Trimming removed 6 bases from V and 3 bases from J, with 13 bases in between. The germline gives CDR1 MNHEY, CDR2 SVGAGI. In nucleotides, the CDR3 is TGTGCCAGCAGGGTCACAACGGGGACAGATACGCAGTATTTT. This translates into CASRVTTGTDTQYF.

Only one count was recorded for this clone. The rearrangement links TRBV18 to TRBJ1-2, with D tentatively TRBD1 (5 bases). The germline V gene has CDR1 KGHSH and CDR2 LQKENI. V was shortened by 6 bases and J by 2 bases, with 10 bases between the two germline ends. CDR3 length: 13 amino acids. CDR3 region: CASSEQANYGYTF. The DNA of the CDR3 is TGTGCCAGCTCCGAACAGGCGAACTATGGCTACACCTTC. The full variable domain, with the rest looked up from reference TRBV18 and TRBJ1-2, is NAGVMQNPRHLVRRRGQEARLRCSPMKGHSHVYWYRQLPEEGLKFMVYLQKENIIDESGMPKERFSAEFPKEGPSILRIQQVVRGDSAAYFCASSEQANYGYTFGSGTRLTVV.

The chain has TRBV18 and TRBJ1-4; D unclear. Germline loops: CDR1 KGHSH, CDR2 LQKENI. Trimming cost V 3 bases and J 8 bases, with 16 bases left between them. CDR3 length: 15 residues. The CDR3 protein is CASSPPTSTGEKLFF. The CDR3, as DNA: TGTGCCAGCTCACCCCCCACCTCGACGGGAGAAAAACTGTTTTTT.

This clone was observed once. The rearrangement uses TRBV20-1 and TRBJ2-7, with D hard to call. Germline lookup yields CDR1 DFQATT and CDR2 SNEGSKA (reference sequence). There are 11 residues in the CDR3. V lost 5 bases and J lost 0, with 5 bases in between. The CDR3 sequence: CSAAVSYEQYF. DNA for the CDR3: TGCAGTGCTGCGGTCTCCTACGAGCAGTACTTC.

This chain connects TRBV28 to TRBJ1-4; D may be TRBD1 (6 bases). V lost 3 bases, J lost 7 bases, and 24 bases lay in between. Germline CDR1 MDHEN, CDR2 SYDVKM. The length of the CDR3 is 18 residues. The CDR3 reads CASSFEHEGRGSGEKLFF. The CDR3 DNA is TGTGCCAGCAGTTTCGAACATGAGGGGAGGGGGTCCGGTGAAAAACTGTTTTTT.

This chain connects TRBV27 to TRBJ2-2; 7 bases are a match to TRBD1. V shed 4 bases, J shed 6 bases, and the junction held 5 bases outside the gene matches. CDR1 is MNHEY and CDR2 is SMNVEV in the germline V gene (reference sequence). The CDR3 runs to 14 residues. The CDR3 DNA reads as TGTGCCAGCAGTTCACAGGGGTTCGCCGGGGAGCTGTTTTTT. Translation: CASSSQGFAGELFF.

Details on this clone: The same CDR3 is also encoded by other DNA sequences in this sample. The V gene is TRBV4-1, the J gene TRBJ1-3; maybe TRBD1 (5 bases). The germline V gene encodes CDR1 MGHRA and CDR2 YSYEKL. The length of the CDR3 is 13 residues. Trimming left V 4 bases short and J 4 bases short, with 8 bases between. CDR3 DNA sequence: TGCGCCAGCAGCCGCGGGGCCGGAAACACCATATATTTT. Translation gives CASSRGAGNTIYF.

The rearrangement joins TRBV4-1 to TRBJ2-7; TRBD1 aligns across 11 bases. This CDR3 contains 15 residues. V was clipped by 1 base and J by 3 bases; unmatched bases: 2. Germline CDR1 reads MGHRA; CDR2 reads YSYEKL. The CDR3 nucleotides read TGCGCCAGCAGCCAAGGGACAGGGGGCCGCTACGAGCAGTACTTC. As protein: CASSQGTGGRYEQYF.

Written as DNA, the CDR3 is TGTGCCAGCAGCCAAGACAGCTCCTATAATTCACCCCTCCACTTT. The encoded protein is CASSQDSSYNSPLHF. The rearrangement uses TRBV4-2 and TRBJ1-6; D is unclear. Trimming removed 0 bases from V and 0 bases from J, with 3 bases in between. The CDR3 sequence is 15 residues long. Germline CDR1 and CDR2: LGHNA and YNFKEQ.

Of note for this clone: The junction does not match germline at one end; this may be a read error. The chain combines TRBV4-3 with TRBJ1-2, with a possible D match to TRBD1 (5 bases). The CDR3 consists of 15 residues. Germline V lookup: CDR1 LGHNA, CDR2 YSLEER. The CDR3 loop is CASSQEPGRDYGYTF. CDR3 nucleotides: TGCGCCAGCAGTCAAGAGCCAGGGAGGGACTATGGCTACACCTTC.

Note on this clone: The same CDR3 also results from other DNA sequences found in this sample. The gene calls are TRBV18 and TRBJ1-1; TRBD1 matches 7 bases. This CDR3 spans 14 amino acids. V lost 6 bases and J lost 2; bases outside the gene matches: 6. Per the germline V gene, CDR1 is KGHSH and CDR2 is LQKENI. The CDR3 DNA reads TGTGCCAGCTCTCTCGACAGGGCCAACACTGAAGCTTTCTTT. Protein product: CASSLDRANTEAFF.

The rearrangement joins TRBV6-6 to TRBJ1-2; 7 bases agree with TRBD1. The CDR3 sequence is 14 residues long. Germline CDR1 MNHNY, CDR2 SVGAGI (reference sequence). V trimming: 6 bases; J trimming: 4 bases; junction bases outside the gene matches: 8. The CDR3 DNA sequence: TGTGCCAGCAGCCCTCCCGGGACAGTCTATGGCTACACCTTC. Its protein is CASSPPGTVYGYTF.

This chain connects TRBV28 to TRBJ2-7; 7 nucleotides align to TRBD2. Trimming took 6 bases from V and 0 from J; bases not matched to a gene: 2. CDR1 is MDHEN and CDR2 is SYDVKM in the germline V gene. The CDR3 consists of 13 residues. CDR3 residues: CASSGGSSYEQYF. The CDR3 nucleotides are TGTGCCAGCAGCGGCGGGAGCTCCTACGAGCAGTACTTC. Filled out from reference TRBV28 and TRBJ2-7, the complete variable domain reads DVKVTQSSRYLVKRTGEKVFLECVQDMDHENMFWYRQDPGLGLRLIYFSYDVKMKEKGDIPEGYSVSREKKERFSLILESASTNQTSMYLCASSGGSSYEQYFGPGTRLTVT.

This chain connects TRBV2 to TRBJ2-1; D call uncertain. The CDR3 has 15 residues. Germline V gene data show CDR1 as SNHLY and CDR2 as FYNNEI. Trimming took off 1 base at V and 0 bases at J, with 7 bases between the two ends. CDR3 sequence reads: CASSEGRSSYNEQFF. The CDR3 DNA reads TGTGCCAGCAGTGAAGGGCGGAGCTCCTACAATGAGCAGTTCTTC.

This chain connects TRBV29-1 to TRBJ1-3; D is undetermined. V was clipped by 4 bases and J by 3 bases, with 10 bases between them. CDR1 and CDR2 (germline): SQVTM, ANQGSEA. The length of the CDR3 is 13 residues. CDR3 nucleotides: TGCAGCGTTGGAAACGGAGGTGGAAACACCATATATTTT. It encodes CSVGNGGGNTIYF.

About this clone itself: Given a much more abundant clone one base away, this may be a read error. At the DNA level, this CDR3 is encoded by other sequences in the same sample as well. V is TRBV7-9 and J is TRBJ1-4; D not resolved. The germline V gene has CDR1 SEHNR and CDR2 FQNEAQ (reference sequence). The CDR3 has 14 amino acids. Trimming removed 4 bases at V and 12 bases at J, with 18 bases between. CDR3 in DNA: TGTGCCAGCAGCTCCCCAGGAGGCACCGTGGAACTGTTTTTT. Its translation is CASSSPGGTVELFF.

V gene TRBV2 combines with J gene TRBJ2-3, with D hard to call. V lost 3 bases to trimming and J lost 2 bases, with 6 bases between them. The CDR3 covers 13 residues. CDR1 is SNHLY, CDR2 FYNNEI, per germline. This CDR3 is CASSDQFTDTQYF. In DNA form, the CDR3 reads TGTGCCAGCAGTGACCAGTTCACAGATACGCAGTATTTT.

The chain joins TRBV2 to TRBJ2-3; 12 bases map to TRBD2. This CDR3 has 17 amino acids. V lost 5 bases and J lost 4; bases outside the gene matches: 10. Germline CDR1 SNHLY, CDR2 FYNNEI. The DNA for the CDR3 is TGTGCCAGCAGTCGACCGACTAGCGGGAGATCTCCAGATACGCAGTATTTT. Residues: CASSRPTSGRSPDTQYF.

The genes are TRBV29-1 and TRBJ2-7, with D possibly matching TRBD1 (6 bases). CDR3 length: 12 residues. The germline V and J ends were trimmed by 5 bases and 6 bases, with 14 bases remaining between them. Germline assignment: CDR1 SQVTM and CDR2 ANQGSEA. The CDR3 bases are TGCAGCGTTAGGGACACAGGACCCGAGCAGTACTTC. Its protein is CSVRDTGPEQYF.

This clone came up a few times. V usage is TRBV2 and J usage is TRBJ2-5; 12 bases are a match to TRBD2. V lost 4 bases to trimming and J lost 4 bases; unmatched junction nucleotides: 7. Looked up from germline, CDR1 is SNHLY and CDR2 is FYNNEI. The CDR3 is 16 residues long. The CDR3, as DNA: TGTGCCAGCAGTGCGGGACTAGCGGGCCCCATAGAGACCCAGTACTTC. It codes for CASSAGLAGPIETQYF.

The chain couples TRBV11-2 to TRBJ2-3; perhaps TRBD2 as D (6 bases). The germline V gene encodes CDR1 SGHAT and CDR2 FQNNGV. V was pared by 5 bases and J by 0 bases, with 12 bases between. The CDR3 runs 15 residues. CDR3 residues: CASSVVSGSTDTQYF. The CDR3 DNA follows: TGTGCCAGCAGCGTAGTTAGCGGAAGCACAGATACGCAGTATTTT.

This chain connects TRBV28 to TRBJ1-4; a possible D gene is TRBD1 (6 bases). Germline CDR1 and CDR2: MDHEN and SYDVKM. This CDR3 is 15 amino acids long. The V and J ends lost 5 bases and 4 bases respectively, with 14 bases between them. CDR3 sequence: CASSEMDSSNEKLFF. The DNA for the CDR3 is TGTGCCAGCAGTGAAATGGACAGCAGTAATGAAAAACTGTTTTTT.

The DNA for the CDR3 is TGCGCCAGCAGCCAAGAGGAGGTAGCGGGACTCGGACAAGCAGAGACCCAGTACTTC. It specifies CASSQEEVAGLGQAETQYF. The gene calls are TRBV4-3 and TRBJ2-5, with TRBD2 matching 8 bases. V dropped 0 bases and J dropped 4; count of bases not matched to a gene: 16. The CDR3 covers 19 residues. The germline V gene encodes CDR1 LGHNA and CDR2 YSLEER.

The chain carries TRBV2 and TRBJ1-2; a possible D gene is TRBD1 (5 bases). The V end was cut by 2 bases, the J end by 8 bases, with 18 bases between. Germline lookup yields CDR1 SNHLY and CDR2 FYNNEI. CDR3 length: 15 residues. CDR3 DNA: TGTGCCAGCAGTGAATGGTTGGTCAGGGCGGAGGGCTACACCTTC. Encoded protein: CASSEWLVRAEGYTF.

V is TRBV27 and J is TRBJ2-1; no reliable D call. The CDR3 has 13 residues. V was cut by 0 bases and J by 7 bases, with 7 bases left in between. Germline V lookup: CDR1 MNHEY, CDR2 SMNVEV (reference sequence). The CDR3 sequence: CASSLSSKNEQFF. In nucleotides, the CDR3 is TGTGCCAGCAGTTTATCGTCAAAAAATGAGCAGTTCTTC.

This clone occurred once. The V and J genes are TRBV5-1 and TRBJ2-7; 10 nucleotides match TRBD2. This CDR3 has 14 residues. Germline CDR1 SGHRS, CDR2 YFSETQ. V lost 3 bases to trimming and J lost 8 bases; unmatched junction nucleotides: 8. CDR3 region: CASSSSLAGDQQYF. CDR3 coding DNA: TGCGCCAGCAGCTCAAGTCTAGCGGGAGACCAGCAGTACTTC.

The chain uses TRBV7-2 and TRBJ2-3; 10 bases fit TRBD2. The CDR3 extends over 14 amino acids. CDR1 and CDR2 from the germline V gene are SGHTA and FQGNSA. The V and J ends lost 3 bases and 7 bases, in that order; junction bases with no gene match: 4. The CDR3 DNA sequence: TGTGCCAGCAGCTTTAGCGGGAGGCGAAATACGCAGTATTTT. It specifies CASSFSGRRNTQYF.